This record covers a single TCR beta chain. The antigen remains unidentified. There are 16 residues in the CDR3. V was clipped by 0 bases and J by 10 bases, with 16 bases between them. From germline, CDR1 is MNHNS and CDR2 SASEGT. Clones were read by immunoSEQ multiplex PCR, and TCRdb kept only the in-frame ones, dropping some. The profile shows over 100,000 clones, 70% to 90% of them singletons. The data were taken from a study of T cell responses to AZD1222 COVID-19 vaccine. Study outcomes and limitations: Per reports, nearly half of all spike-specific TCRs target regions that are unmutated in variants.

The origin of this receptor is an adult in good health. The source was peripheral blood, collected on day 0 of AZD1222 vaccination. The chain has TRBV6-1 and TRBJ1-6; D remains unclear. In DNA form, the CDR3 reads TGTGCCAGCAGTGAAGCGAGGAGGGAAGGAGGGTCACCCCTCCACTTT. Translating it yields CASSEARREGGSPLHF.